These 20 T cell receptor beta chains share one sample of origin, sequenced in a study of siplizumab effects on memory and regulatory T cells. The assay was immunoSEQ multiplex PCR, and TCRdb's table has in-frame clones only and misses some. The sample shows under 100,000 clones, about 95% of them seen only once. The sample consisted of non-Treg CD4+ T cells sorted from blood. The receptors shown here come from a human donor in good health.

This chain's CDR3 is CSVVRQGISYEQYF. Here the CDR3 DNA reads TGCAGCGTTGTTCGACAGGGAATAAGCTACGAGCAGTACTTC. The chain employs TRBV29-1 and TRBJ2-7; TRBD1 agrees at 7 bases. The CDR3 contains 14 residues. Germline V CDR1 and CDR2: SQVTM, ANQGSEA. V dropped 4 bases and J dropped 3; count of bases not matched to a gene: 9.

This chain connects TRBV6-5 to TRBJ2-1, with unresolved D. The CDR3 sequence is 15 residues long. Germline V lookup: CDR1 MNHEY, CDR2 SVGAGI. Trimming cost V 5 bases and J 10 bases, with 21 bases left between them. The DNA of the CDR3 is TGTGCCAGCAGTCGAAAAGGAATGGGGAAGAGCGAGCAGTTCTTC. Residues: CASSRKGMGKSEQFF.

V usage is TRBV19 and J usage is TRBJ1-4; D gene ambiguous. V was clipped by 3 bases and J by 0 bases, with 8 bases between them. This CDR3 has 15 amino acids. Germline V CDR1 and CDR2: LNHDA, SQIVND (reference sequence). The chain's CDR3 is CASSMGNPTNEKLFF. For the CDR3, the DNA is TGTGCCAGTAGTATGGGTAACCCAACTAATGAAAAACTGTTTTTT.

CDR3 loop: CAWSVRSGRPSGNTIYF. CDR3 coding DNA: TGTGCCTGGAGTGTCCGTTCAGGGAGGCCCTCTGGAAACACCATATATTTT. This rearrangement joins TRBV30 to TRBJ1-3; tentative D call: TRBD1 (5 bases). There are 17 residues in the CDR3. Germline loops: CDR1 GTSNPN, CDR2 SVGIG (reference sequence). V lost 0 bases to trimming and J lost 0 bases, with 15 bases between them. The full variable domain, completed using reference TRBV30 and TRBJ1-3, is SQTIHQWPATLVQPVGSPLSLECTVEGTSNPNLYWYRQAAGRGLQLLFYSVGIGQISSEVPQNLSASRPQDRQFILSSKKLLLSDSGFYLCAWSVRSGRPSGNTIYFGEGSWLTVV.

The chain is built from TRBV29-1 and TRBJ2-1; D ambiguous. The CDR3 has 14 residues. Germline CDR1 and CDR2: SQVTM and ANQGSEA. Trimming shortened V by 0 bases and J by 12 bases, and 18 bases separated the two germline ends. CDR3 sequence: CSVEDNFGVPTQFF. As DNA, the CDR3 is TGCAGCGTTGAAGATAATTTCGGAGTCCCGACGCAGTTCTTC.

This chain uses TRBV5-1 with TRBJ2-3; no definite D call. The CDR3 is made up of 13 amino acids. Per the germline V gene, CDR1 is SGHRS and CDR2 is YFSETQ. The ends were cut back, 4 bases at V and 0 bases at J, with 6 bases in the middle. The CDR3 DNA is TGCGCCAGCAGCATAGGGAGCACAGATACGCAGTATTTT. This sequence encodes CASSIGSTDTQYF.

V gene TRBV5-1 combines with J gene TRBJ2-3, with a possible D match to TRBD1 (6 bases). This CDR3 has 15 residues. V was cut by 2 bases and J by 2 bases, with 12 bases left in between. Germline CDR1 and CDR2: SGHRS and YFSETQ. The CDR3 bases are TGCGCCAGCAGCTTAGACAGGACCTTCACAGATACGCAGTATTTT. It specifies CASSLDRTFTDTQYF. The whole variable domain, remainder taken from reference TRBV5-1 and TRBJ2-3, is KAGVTQTPRYLIKTRGQQVTLSCSPISGHRSVSWYQQTPGQGLQFLFEYFSETQRNKGNFPGRFSGRQFSNSRSEMNVSTLELGDSALYLCASSLDRTFTDTQYFGPGTRLTVL.

The V gene is TRBV5-6, the J gene TRBJ1-2; no firm D call. V lost 4 bases to trimming and J lost 4 bases, with 20 bases between them. Germline values: CDR1 SGHDT, CDR2 YYEEEE. The CDR3 contains 16 residues. CDR3 DNA: TGTGCCAGCAGCGGGCGAAGTGGAGGGAACGGCTATGGCTACACCTTC. It translates to CASSGRSGGNGYGYTF.

This clone occurred once. The V call is TRBV7-6, the J call TRBJ2-6, with a possible D match to TRBD2 (6 bases). The germline V and J ends were trimmed by 1 base and 1 base, with 8 bases remaining between them. The CDR3 contains 16 residues. Germline assignment: CDR1 SGHVS and CDR2 FNYEAQ. CDR3 sequence (DNA): TGTGCCAGCAGCTTAGGGGGAGGATCTGGGGCCAACGTCCTGACTTTC. It encodes CASSLGGGSGANVLTF. Complete variable domain (other parts from reference TRBV7-6 and TRBJ2-6): GAGVSQSPRYKVTKRGQDVALRCDPISGHVSLYWYRQALGQGPEFLTYFNYEAQQDKSGLPNDRFSAERPEGSISTLTIQRTEQRDSAMYRCASSLGGGSGANVLTFGAGSRLTVL.

The V call is TRBV18, the J call TRBJ1-4; TRBD1 might be the D (5 bases). V lost 9 bases, J lost 4 bases, and 12 bases lay in between. The CDR3 length is 13 residues. CDR1 is KGHSH, CDR2 LQKENI, per germline. CDR3 sequence (DNA): TGTGCCAGTTCGACAGCGCTTAATGAAAAACTGTTTTTT. Amino acids: CASSTALNEKLFF.

This clone was counted only a few times. The chain is built from TRBV30 and TRBJ1-2, with D perhaps TRBD1 (5 bases). The CDR3 runs 12 residues. The germline CDR1 and CDR2 sequences are GTSNPN and SVGIG (reference sequence). Trimming took 2 bases from V and 5 from J, leaving 9 bases between them. The CDR3 reads CAWSRGEYGYTF. The CDR3 bases are TGTGCCTGGAGTCGAGGGGAATATGGCTACACCTTC. The whole variable domain, filled in from reference TRBV30 and TRBJ1-2, reads SQTIHQWPATLVQPVGSPLSLECTVEGTSNPNLYWYRQAAGRGLQLLFYSVGIGQISSEVPQNLSASRPQDRQFILSSKKLLLSDSGFYLCAWSRGEYGYTFGSGTRLTVV.

The J gene is TRBJ1-2, the V gene TRBV7-2; D unclear. Trimming stripped 0 bases from V and 2 bases from J, with 4 bases between. The germline CDR1 and CDR2 sequences are SGHTA and FQGNSA. This CDR3 contains 13 residues. This CDR3 is CASSLALNYGYTF. CDR3 DNA sequence: TGTGCCAGCAGCTTAGCCCTCAACTATGGCTACACCTTC.

In DNA, the CDR3 is TGTGCCTGGAGTACAGCTAACTATGGCTACACCTTC. Protein product: CAWSTANYGYTF. The V call is TRBV30, the J call TRBJ1-2; D not certain. V shed 2 bases and J shed 0 bases, with 4 bases lying between them. The CDR3 covers 12 residues. Germline CDR1 reads GTSNPN; CDR2 reads SVGIG (reference sequence).

The V and J genes are TRBV10-1 and TRBJ2-3, with 7 bases matching TRBD1. The CDR3 spans 14 residues. With V trimmed by 6 bases and J by 2 bases, 5 bases remained unmatched. CDR1 WNHNN and CDR2 SYGVQD come from the germline V gene (reference sequence). The DNA for the CDR3 is TGCGCCAGCAGCGGCAGGGGGTTCACAGATACGCAGTATTTT. Translating gives CASSGRGFTDTQYF.

The chain uses TRBV11-3 and TRBJ2-1; TRBD2 aligns across 9 bases. The germline V gene has CDR1 SGHNT and CDR2 YENEEA. J was trimmed by 8 bases and V by 5 bases; bases with no gene match: 7. The CDR3 contains 14 residues. DNA of the CDR3: TGTGCCAGCAGCCCCGAGGCGGGAGGGTATGAGCAGTTCTTC. Residues: CASSPEAGGYEQFF.

The chain uses TRBV11-2 and TRBJ1-2; D may be TRBD1 (5 bases). Trimming removed 4 bases at V and 8 bases at J, with 17 bases between. CDR1 is SGHAT and CDR2 is FQNNGV in the germline V gene. This CDR3 is 14 amino acids long. The CDR3 nucleotides read TGTGCCAGCAGCTCATCCCCGGGGCAAGGAGGCTACACCTTC. As protein: CASSSSPGQGGYTF.

This rearrangement joins TRBV30 to TRBJ1-3; 11 bases align to TRBD1. The CDR3 contains 16 residues. V was pared by 5 bases and J by 3 bases, with 9 bases of the junction left unmatched. In germline, CDR1 is GTSNPN, CDR2 SVGIG (reference sequence). In DNA, the CDR3 is TGTGCCTGGCAGGCCGGACAGGGGGCGCGTGGAAACACCATATATTTT. Amino acids: CAWQAGQGARGNTIYF.

This clone was observed a single time. The rearrangement links TRBV5-5 to TRBJ2-7, with 8 bases lining up with TRBD1. Germline V CDR1 and CDR2: SGHKS, YYEKEE (reference sequence). V trimming: 4 bases; J trimming: 2 bases; junction bases outside the gene matches: 11. This CDR3 has 16 amino acids. The chain's CDR3 is CASSVRTGTVTYEQYF. The CDR3 nucleotides read TGTGCCAGCAGCGTCAGGACAGGGACGGTTACCTACGAGCAGTACTTC.

The gene calls are TRBV7-3 and TRBJ2-3; D remains ambiguous. V was shortened by 3 bases and J by 4 bases, with 8 bases between the two germline ends. Germline assignment: CDR1 SGHTA and CDR2 FQGTGA. CDR3 length: 13 residues. The CDR3 loop reads CASSFEAPDTQYF. CDR3 coding DNA: TGTGCCAGCAGCTTTGAAGCCCCAGATACGCAGTATTTT.

The CDR3 bases are TGTGCCAGCAGTGAAGCGCGGCGGGGTACGCAGTATTTT. Residues: CASSEARRGTQYF. The chain combines TRBV6-1 with TRBJ2-3, with D tentatively TRBD2 (6 bases). V was trimmed by 0 bases and J by 8 bases, leaving 9 bases between them. The CDR3 is 13 residues long. Germline V lookup: CDR1 MNHNS, CDR2 SASEGT.